The 5 T cell receptor beta chains presented below share a single source sample, sequenced in a study of T-cell memory formation after mild COVID-19. TCRdb independently ran MiXCR on the 5' RACE reads; one entry per CDR3 protein. This table has around 390,000 distinct CDR3 sequences, about a sixth appearing once. Sequencing used PBMCs or a T cell subset sorted from them (not recorded which). The receptor source for this set is a man between 18 and 35 years old who had mild COVID-19 (a few samples of this study predate the infection). Cell type and time point are not known.

This clonotype has a handful of counts. The CDR3 coding sequence is TGTGCCAGCAGCCAAGATCATGGGGGCACTGAAGCTTTCTTT. The encoded protein is CASSQDHGGTEAFF. This chain connects TRBV4-2 to TRBJ1-1, with D possibly matching TRBD1 (5 bases). Trimming shortened V by 0 bases and J by 4 bases, and 9 bases separated the two germline ends. The CDR3 is 14 residues long. The germline V gene encodes CDR1 LGHNA and CDR2 YNFKEQ.

This sequence joins TRBV7-2 and TRBJ2-7; 11 nucleotides match TRBD1. CDR1 and CDR2 from the germline V gene are SGHTA and FQGNSA. This CDR3 contains 14 residues. Trimming cost V 9 bases and J 2 bases; bases outside gene matches: 6. The CDR3 loop is CARTGTGGTYEQYF. The CDR3 coding sequence is TGTGCCAGGACTGGGACAGGGGGTACCTACGAGCAGTACTTC.

The chain is built from TRBV5-1 and TRBJ2-3; the match to TRBD2 covers 10 bases. The CDR3 covers 15 residues. Germline V gives CDR1 SGHRS, CDR2 YFSETQ. With V trimmed by 6 bases and J by 4 bases, 8 bases remained unmatched. The CDR3 loop reads CASNIAGGSPDTQYF. In DNA, the CDR3 is TGCGCCAGCAATATAGCGGGGGGTTCGCCAGATACGCAGTATTTT.

This clonotype was recorded at least ten times. CDR3 amino acids: CASSVGTYGTASSNTEAFF. Written as DNA, the CDR3 is TGTGCCAGCAGCGTGGGAACCTACGGGACAGCCTCTAGTAACACTGAAGCTTTCTTT. The rearrangement uses TRBV9 and TRBJ1-1, with 7 bases matching TRBD1. V trimming: 2 bases; J trimming: 2 bases; junction bases outside the gene matches: 18. Germline assignment: CDR1 SGDLS and CDR2 YYNGEE. The CDR3 contains 19 residues.

This clonotype occurred many times. This chain links TRBV5-1 with TRBJ1-1, with 7 positions matching TRBD1. Germline V gene lookup returns CDR1 SGHRS and CDR2 YFSETQ. Losses at the gene ends were 0 bases for V and 12 bases for J; bases not matched to a gene: 8. This CDR3 is built from 13 residues. The CDR3 DNA reads TGCGCCAGCAGCTTGGATGTGACAGGGTCACCTTTCTTT. It translates to CASSLDVTGSPFF. Drawing the rest from reference TRBV5-1 and TRBJ1-1, the complete variable domain is KAGVTQTPRYLIKTRGQQVTLSCSPISGHRSVSWYQQTPGQGLQFLFEYFSETQRNKGNFPGRFSGRQFSNSRSEMNVSTLELGDSALYLCASSLDVTGSPFFGQGTRLTVV.